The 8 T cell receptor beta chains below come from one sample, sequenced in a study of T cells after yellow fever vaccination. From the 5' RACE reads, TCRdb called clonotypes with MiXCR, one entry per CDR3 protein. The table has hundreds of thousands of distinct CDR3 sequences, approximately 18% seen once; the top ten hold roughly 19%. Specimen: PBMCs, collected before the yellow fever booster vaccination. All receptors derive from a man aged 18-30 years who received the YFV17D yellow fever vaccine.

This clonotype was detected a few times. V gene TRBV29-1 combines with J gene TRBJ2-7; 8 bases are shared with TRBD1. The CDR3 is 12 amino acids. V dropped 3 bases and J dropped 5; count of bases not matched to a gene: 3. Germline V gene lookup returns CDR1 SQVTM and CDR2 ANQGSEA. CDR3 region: CSVDNRGDEQYF. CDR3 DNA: TGCAGCGTTGACAACAGGGGGGACGAGCAGTACTTC.

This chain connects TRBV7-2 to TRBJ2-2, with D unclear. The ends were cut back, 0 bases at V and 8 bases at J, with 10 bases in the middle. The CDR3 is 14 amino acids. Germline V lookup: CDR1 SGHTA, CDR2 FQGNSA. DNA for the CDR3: TGTGCCAGCAGCTTAGCTATGGCCCCTGGGGAGCTGTTTTTT. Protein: CASSLAMAPGELFF.

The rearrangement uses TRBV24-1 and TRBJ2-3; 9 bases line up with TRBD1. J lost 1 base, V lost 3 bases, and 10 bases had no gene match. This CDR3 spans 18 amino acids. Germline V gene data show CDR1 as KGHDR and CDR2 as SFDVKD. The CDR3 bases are TGTGCCACCAGTGATCCGGCCGGGACAGGGATGGGCACAGATACGCAGTATTTT. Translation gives CATSDPAGTGMGTDTQYF.

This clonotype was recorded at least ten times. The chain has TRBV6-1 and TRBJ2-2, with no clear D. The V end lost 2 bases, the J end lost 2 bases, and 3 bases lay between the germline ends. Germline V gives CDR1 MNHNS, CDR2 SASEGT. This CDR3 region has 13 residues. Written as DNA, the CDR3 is TGTGCCAGCAGTGAACCAAACACCGGGGAGCTGTTTTTT. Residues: CASSEPNTGELFF.

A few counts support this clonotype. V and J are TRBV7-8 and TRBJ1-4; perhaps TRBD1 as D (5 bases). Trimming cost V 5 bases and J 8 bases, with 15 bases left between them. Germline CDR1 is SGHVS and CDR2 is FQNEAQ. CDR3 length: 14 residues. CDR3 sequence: CASSHRRVGEKLFF. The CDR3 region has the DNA TGTGCCAGCAGCCACAGGAGGGTGGGGGAAAAACTGTTTTTT.

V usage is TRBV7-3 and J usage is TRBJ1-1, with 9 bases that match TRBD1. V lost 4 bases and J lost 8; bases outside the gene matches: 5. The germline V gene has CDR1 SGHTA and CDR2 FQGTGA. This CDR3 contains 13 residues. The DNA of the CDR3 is TGTGCCAGCAGCTCCTTCGGACAGGGGGAAGCTTTCTTT. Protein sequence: CASSSFGQGEAFF.

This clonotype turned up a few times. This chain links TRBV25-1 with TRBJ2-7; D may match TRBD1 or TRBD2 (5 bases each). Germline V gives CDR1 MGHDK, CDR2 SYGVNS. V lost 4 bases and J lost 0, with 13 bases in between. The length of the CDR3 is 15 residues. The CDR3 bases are TGTGCCAGCAGTGCATGGGACGTGAGCTCCTACGAGCAGTACTTC. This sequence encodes CASSAWDVSSYEQYF.

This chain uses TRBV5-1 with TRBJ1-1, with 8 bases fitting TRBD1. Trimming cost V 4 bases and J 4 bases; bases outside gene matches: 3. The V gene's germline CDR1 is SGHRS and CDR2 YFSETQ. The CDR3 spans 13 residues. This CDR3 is CASSIGQGTEAFF. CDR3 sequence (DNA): TGCGCCAGCAGCATCGGACAGGGCACTGAAGCTTTCTTT. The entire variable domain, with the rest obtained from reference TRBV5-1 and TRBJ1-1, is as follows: KAGVTQTPRYLIKTRGQQVTLSCSPISGHRSVSWYQQTPGQGLQFLFEYFSETQRNKGNFPGRFSGRQFSNSRSEMNVSTLELGDSALYLCASSIGQGTEAFFGQGTRLTVV.